Listed below are T cell receptor beta chains from one sample, sequenced in a study of blood T cells in healthy people across ages. A single record per CDR3 protein comes from TCRdb applying MiXCR to the 5' RACE reads. Of 1.5 million to 2 million distinct CDR3 sequences detected, approximately 50% appear once; the ten largest clones hold more than 2%. Sequenced input: blood. These receptors were taken from a woman in her 40s in good health. Each CDR3 is given without its conserved first and last residue.

V gene: TRBV27; J gene: .; CDR3 protein: AGSFDRGAVYEQY
V gene: TRBV27; J gene: TRBJ2-7; CDR3 protein: ASSFLGGLYGYEQY
V gene: TRBV15; J gene: TRBJ1-4; CDR3 protein: ATSRSSGRVDEKLF
V gene: TRBV9; J gene: TRBJ1-2; CDR3 protein: ASSVAQEGPTVYGYT
V gene: TRBV12-3/TRBV12-4; J gene: TRBJ1-6; CDR3 protein: AGRPTGLGSPLH
V gene: TRBV29-1; J gene: TRBJ2-3; CDR3 protein: SVEGLADDTQY
V gene: TRBV7-9; J gene: TRBJ2-7; CDR3 protein: ASSLARGQY
V gene: TRBV5-1; J gene: TRBJ2-7; CDR3 protein: ASSLGGASSNEQY
V gene: TRBV4-3; J gene: TRBJ1-4; CDR3 protein: ASSQAPLVQDATNEKLF
V gene: TRBV7-2; J gene: TRBJ1-5; CDR3 protein: ASSRDRLGNQPQH
V gene: TRBV6-2/TRBV6-3; J gene: TRBJ2-5; CDR3 protein: ASSYPELGTKKGSAPTETQY
V gene: TRBV27; J gene: TRBJ2-3; CDR3 protein: ASVGQGSHTQY
V gene: TRBV5-6; J gene: TRBJ2-5; CDR3 protein: ASSPAPGLASSLETQY
V gene: TRBV7-9; J gene: TRBJ2-4; CDR3 protein: ASSGGARLKNIQY
V gene: TRBV4-1; J gene: TRBJ1-2; CDR3 protein: ASSLRAGGTYDDGYT
V gene: TRBV6-2/TRBV6-3; J gene: .; CDR3 protein: AISPHQETQF
V gene: TRBV7-7; J gene: TRBJ2-5; CDR3 protein: ASSSLAGEYQETQY
V gene: TRBV4-3; J gene: TRBJ2-1; CDR3 protein: ASSQGPGMVEQF
V gene: TRBV6-6; J gene: TRBJ2-1; CDR3 protein: AIQGFREQF
V gene: TRBV6-2/TRBV6-3; J gene: .; CDR3 protein: ASRDPGGEKNEQY
V gene: TRBV7-2; J gene: TRBJ1-5; CDR3 protein: ASSRTGYSNQPQH
V gene: TRBV29-1; J gene: TRBJ1-5; CDR3 protein: SVGTGASNQPQH
V gene: TRBV28; J gene: TRBJ1-2; CDR3 protein: ASSLTGTELWGYT
V gene: TRBV6-6; J gene: TRBJ2-1; CDR3 protein: ASRPGLARDEQF
V gene: TRBV12-3/TRBV12-4; J gene: TRBJ1-2; CDR3 protein: ASTHPGQENYGYT
V gene: TRBV12-5; J gene: TRBJ2-5; CDR3 protein: ARGRGREQY
V gene: TRBV7-2; J gene: TRBJ2-3; CDR3 protein: ASSLSSGTSGTDTQY
V gene: TRBV6-6; J gene: TRBJ2-7; CDR3 protein: ASSRRAGGLSYEQY
V gene: TRBV6-1; J gene: TRBJ2-5; CDR3 protein: ASSPLARYQETQY
V gene: TRBV27; J gene: TRBJ1-6; CDR3 protein: ASSLRETSPLH
V gene: TRBV11-2; J gene: TRBJ1-4; CDR3 protein: ASSSNPRGLF
V gene: TRBV28; J gene: TRBJ2-7; CDR3 protein: ASRDRNYEQY
V gene: TRBV10-3; J gene: TRBJ2-3; CDR3 protein: AVRGGGYTDTQY
V gene: TRBV4-3; J gene: TRBJ2-4; CDR3 protein: ASSQFSAFGKNIQY
V gene: TRBV7-9; J gene: TRBJ1-2; CDR3 protein: ASTVNNYGYT
V gene: TRBV5-1; J gene: TRBJ1-6; CDR3 protein: ASSLEGGLLGPLH
V gene: TRBV12-3/TRBV12-4; J gene: TRBJ2-6; CDR3 protein: ASSHERFTGANVLT
V gene: TRBV20-1; J gene: TRBJ2-4; CDR3 protein: SADRRDRGHADKNIQY
V gene: TRBV10-3; J gene: TRBJ1-5; CDR3 protein: AIWTGGSQPQH
V gene: TRBV7-9; J gene: TRBJ2-7; CDR3 protein: ASSHGGAYEQY
V gene: TRBV7-2; J gene: TRBJ1-4; CDR3 protein: ASSLAAKGSNEKLF
V gene: TRBV5-1; J gene: TRBJ2-5; CDR3 protein: ASAVGGPSQETQY
V gene: TRBV7-2; J gene: TRBJ2-1; CDR3 protein: ASSLTGPANEQF
V gene: TRBV7-9; J gene: TRBJ2-3; CDR3 protein: ASSTDAQY
V gene: TRBV20-1; J gene: TRBJ2-1; CDR3 protein: SASRPSVNEQF
V gene: TRBV6-2/TRBV6-3; J gene: TRBJ2-5; CDR3 protein: ASSSLGPGRKETQY
V gene: TRBV6-5; J gene: TRBJ2-3; CDR3 protein: ASSYVGTQY
V gene: TRBV20-1; J gene: TRBJ2-5; CDR3 protein: SARDGRSVRQETQY
V gene: TRBV2; J gene: TRBJ1-1; CDR3 protein: ASKGQPEAF
V gene: TRBV3-1; J gene: TRBJ2-5; CDR3 protein: ASSPEDREETQY
V gene: TRBV20-1; J gene: TRBJ1-2; CDR3 protein: SAREGSGYT
V gene: TRBV12-5; J gene: TRBJ2-7; CDR3 protein: ASALNRGRTYEQY
V gene: TRBV10-3; J gene: TRBJ2-5; CDR3 protein: AIGTASGGRETQY
V gene: TRBV9; J gene: TRBJ1-2; CDR3 protein: ASSVATDGYT
V gene: TRBV13; J gene: TRBJ2-1; CDR3 protein: ASSRTSGGEREF